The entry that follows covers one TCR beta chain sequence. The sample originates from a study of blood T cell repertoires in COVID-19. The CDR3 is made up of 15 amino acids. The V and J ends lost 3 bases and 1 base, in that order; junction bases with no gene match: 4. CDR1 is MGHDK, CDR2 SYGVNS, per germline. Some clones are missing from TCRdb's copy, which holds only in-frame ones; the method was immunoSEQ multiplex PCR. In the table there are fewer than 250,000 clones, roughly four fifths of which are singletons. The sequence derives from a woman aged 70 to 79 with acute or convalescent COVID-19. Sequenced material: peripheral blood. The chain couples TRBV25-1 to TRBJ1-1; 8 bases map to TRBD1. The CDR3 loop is CASSEPGTGNTEAFF. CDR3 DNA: TGTGCCAGCAGTGAGCCCGGGACAGGGAACACTGAAGCTTTCTTT.